These T cell receptor gamma chains were read from a single sample in a study of intestinal T cells in coeliac disease. TCRdb called clones anew from the multiplex PCR reads with CATT. The sample holds 750 or so gamma-chain clones, about half seen once. Sequencing was done on a sample of a duodenal biopsy. These receptors came from a human donor with celiac disease. The CDR3 runs from the conserved cysteine through the conserved F or W. The order of the fields is clone size, V gene, J gene, CDR3 DNA, CDR3 protein. Clone size is not always given. Where it is, it says once, few, many or a class for expanded clones.

large,TRGV11,TRGJP1,TGTGCCTGCTTATTATGGTTCAAGATATTT,CACLLWFKIF
large,TRGV10,TRGJP1,TGTGCTGCGTGGGATAGCGCTGGTTGGTTCAAGATATTT,CAAWDSAGWFKIF
-,TRGV8,TRGJ1/TRGJ2,TGTGCCACCTGGGATCCCCCTAGAAATTATAAGAAACTCTTT,CATWDPPRNYKKLF
-,TRGV8,TRGJP1,TGTGCCACCTGGGATAGGCGGCATGACACTGGTTGGTTCAAGATATTT,CATWDRRHDTGWFKIF
-,TRGV11,TRGJP1,TGTGCCTGCTGGATTAGGCACTGGAGTGTAACTACTGGTTGGTTCAAGATATTT,CACWIRHWSVTTGWFKIF
-,TRGV8,TRGJP2,TGTGCCACCTGGGATAGGCGGGCGTGGTTGGTATCAAAGACGTTT,CATWDRRAWLVSKTF